The 25 T cell receptor beta chains presented below share a single source sample, sequenced in a study of T cell responses to AZD1222 COVID-19 vaccine (dated by TCRdb to 2020 to 2023). The time point label of this sample denotes: baseline before first vaccination. The receptor library was made with the immunoSEQ multiplex PCR assay. TCRdb's version of the immuneACCESS table is confined to in-frame rearrangements and falls short of the full clone set. An unresolved V gene accounts for under half of the shortfall where checked; the remainder is of unknown origin. The sample has 130,000 to 150,000 clones on record, roughly nine tenths of them singletons. Jointly, the top ten make up 1.1% to 1.5% of the sample. Sample: peripheral blood, taken on day 0 of AZD1222 vaccination. The receptors shown here come from an adult in good health.

This chain connects TRBV12-3 or TRBV12-4 to TRBJ1-1, with 8 bases that match TRBD1. This CDR3 has 13 residues. Trimming at V came to 5 bases and at J to 5 bases, leaving 4 bases not matched to a gene. The CDR3 DNA reads TGTGCCAGCAGTGGACAGGGTGGAACTGAAGCTTTCTTT. It specifies CASSGQGGTEAFF.

This clone was counted a single time. The V call is TRBV7-6, the J call TRBJ2-7; no firm D call. CDR1 and CDR2 from the germline V gene are SGHVS and FNYEAQ. The CDR3 extends over 17 amino acids. Trimming removed 5 bases from V and 4 bases from J, with 24 bases in between. The CDR3 sequence: CASSKRSRQVVSYEQYF. In nucleotides, the CDR3 is TGTGCCAGCAGCAAAAGAAGTAGGCAGGTGGTCTCGTACGAGCAGTACTTC.

This rearrangement joins TRBV18 to TRBJ1-1; D is undetermined. The CDR3 contains 13 residues. In germline, CDR1 is KGHSH, CDR2 LQKENI. V dropped 3 bases and J dropped 2 bases, with 7 bases sitting between them. CDR3 sequence: CASSPGFNTEAFF. The CDR3 DNA sequence: TGTGCCAGCTCACCGGGTTTTAACACTGAAGCTTTCTTT.

The chain couples TRBV24-1 to TRBJ2-5, with D perhaps matching TRBD2 (6 bases). V lost 3 bases and J lost 1, with 11 bases in between. CDR1 is KGHDR and CDR2 is SFDVKD in the germline V gene. This CDR3 is 15 amino acids long. The CDR3 region is CATSDAYGSQETQYF. The CDR3 region has the DNA TGTGCCACCAGTGATGCGTACGGGAGCCAAGAGACCCAGTACTTC.

The rearrangement uses TRBV11-2 and TRBJ2-4, with no clear D. CDR1 and CDR2 (germline): SGHAT, FQNNGV. Trimming took off 7 bases at V and 1 base at J, with 11 bases between the two ends. This CDR3 contains 14 residues. For the CDR3, the DNA is TGTGCCAGCATCCAACTGAAGGCCAAAAACATTCAGTACTTC. The encoded protein is CASIQLKAKNIQYF.

In nucleotides, the CDR3 is TGTGCCAGCAGCTTGGGCCCCCTGGGAGGCTACACCTTC. This gives the protein CASSLGPLGGYTF. The chain is built from TRBV5-4 and TRBJ1-2; the D is unclear. Trimming shortened V by 0 bases and J by 8 bases, and 11 bases separated the two germline ends. Germline V gene data show CDR1 as SGHNT and CDR2 as YYREEE (reference sequence). The CDR3 length is 13 residues. Drawing the rest from reference TRBV5-4 and TRBJ1-2, the complete variable domain is ETGVTQSPTHLIKTRGQQVTLRCSSQSGHNTVSWYQQALGQGPQFIFQYYREEENGRGNFPPRFSGLQFPNYSSELNVNALELDDSALYLCASSLGPLGGYTFGSGTRLTVV.

The CDR3: CASSFYRDSRNQPQHF. The CDR3 nucleotides are TGTGCCAGCAGCTTTTACCGGGACAGCCGTAATCAGCCCCAGCATTTT. J is TRBJ1-5 and V is TRBV5-6, with TRBD1 matching 7 bases. V was pared by 2 bases and J by 4 bases, with 9 bases of the junction left unmatched. Germline-derived CDR1 and CDR2 are SGHDT and YYEEEE. CDR3 length: 16 amino acids.

This chain connects TRBV29-1 to TRBJ2-3, with TRBD2 identical over 7 bases. Trimming took 4 bases from V and 1 from J; bases not matched to a gene: 5. Per the germline V gene, CDR1 is SQVTM and CDR2 is ANQGSEA. CDR3 size: 14 residues. CDR3 sequence reads: CSVVEAGRTDTQYF. The CDR3 bases are TGCAGCGTTGTCGAAGCGGGGCGCACAGATACGCAGTATTTT.

The chain combines TRBV19 with TRBJ2-3; TRBD2 aligns across 9 bases. The CDR3 loop spans 18 amino acids. Germline-derived CDR1 and CDR2 are LNHDA and SQIVND (reference sequence). J was trimmed by 0 bases and V by 7 bases; bases with no gene match: 14. This chain's CDR3 is CASTPVGKTSGSTDTQYF. CDR3 in DNA: TGTGCCAGTACCCCCGTGGGAAAAACTAGCGGGAGCACAGATACGCAGTATTTT.

The chain has TRBV28 and TRBJ2-6; D possibly matches TRBD1 or TRBD2 (5 bases each). Germline CDR1 reads MDHEN; CDR2 reads SYDVKM. The germline V and J ends were trimmed by 4 bases and 0 bases, with 13 bases remaining between them. The CDR3 has 17 residues. CDR3 region: CASSSGTSSSGANVLTF. In DNA, the CDR3 is TGTGCCAGCAGTTCCGGGACGTCCAGCTCTGGGGCCAACGTCCTGACTTTC.

This chain uses TRBV5-6 with TRBJ1-1; D perhaps matches TRBD1 (5 bases). CDR3 length: 14 amino acids. Trimming shortened V by 0 bases and J by 7 bases, and 13 bases separated the two germline ends. In germline, CDR1 is SGHDT, CDR2 YYEEEE. This CDR3 is CASSLEGRRDEAFF. CDR3 DNA: TGTGCCAGCAGCTTGGAGGGGAGGAGGGATGAAGCTTTCTTT.

This clone showed up just once. This rearrangement joins TRBV5-6 to TRBJ2-2; no firm D call. The ends were cut back, 4 bases at V and 0 bases at J, with 7 bases in the middle. Germline V gene lookup returns CDR1 SGHDT and CDR2 YYEEEE. This CDR3 contains 14 residues. The CDR3 loop is CASSRPSNTGELFF. The CDR3 nucleotides read TGTGCCAGCAGCCGACCATCGAACACCGGGGAGCTGTTTTTT.

The chain links TRBV6-2 or TRBV6-3 to TRBJ2-1; no firm D call. CDR3 length equals 14 residues. Germline V lookup: CDR1 MNHEY, CDR2 SVGEGT. The V and J ends lost 2 bases and 6 bases respectively, with 11 bases between them. The CDR3 reads CASSYGLKGNEQFF. In DNA, the CDR3 is TGTGCCAGCAGTTACGGTTTGAAGGGCAATGAGCAGTTCTTC.

This clone has only one observation. The chain carries TRBV7-3 and TRBJ2-1; D is unclear. Trimming removed 2 bases from V and 2 bases from J, with 10 bases in between. Germline CDR1 SGHTA, CDR2 FQGTGA. The CDR3 contains 15 residues. In DNA, the CDR3 is TGTGCCAGCAGCTTACTAGTCGACCCCTACAATGAGCAGTTCTTC. Translation gives CASSLLVDPYNEQFF.

This chain uses TRBV10-3 with TRBJ1-2; D is perhaps TRBD1 (6 bases). This CDR3 has 13 amino acids. The V gene lost 6 bases and the J gene lost 6 bases, with 14 bases spanning the gap. Germline V CDR1 and CDR2: ENHRY, SYGVKD. The CDR3 DNA reads as TGTGCCATCAGCCAGGGGTCAGGCCATGGCTACACCTTC. Translating gives CAISQGSGHGYTF.

For the CDR3, the DNA is TGTGCCAGCAGTGTGAAGGACGAGCAGTACTTC. Translated, it gives CASSVKDEQYF. The chain couples TRBV2 to TRBJ2-7; D is unresolved. Looked up from germline, CDR1 is SNHLY and CDR2 is FYNNEI. Trimming removed 4 bases at V and 5 bases at J, with 6 bases between. The CDR3 has 11 amino acids.

The V and J genes are TRBV9 and TRBJ2-2; no reliable D call. Deletions cut 0 bases from V and 3 bases from J, with 6 bases between. The CDR3 is made up of 14 amino acids. Germline CDR1 SGDLS, CDR2 YYNGEE. The CDR3 nucleotides read TGTGCCAGCAGCGTAGAGGGCTACACCGGGGAGCTGTTTTTT. Its translation is CASSVEGYTGELFF.

The rearrangement links TRBV2 to TRBJ2-5, with D unresolved. V dropped 5 bases and J dropped 4 bases, with 8 bases sitting between them. CDR1 is SNHLY, CDR2 FYNNEI, per germline. This CDR3 spans 12 amino acids. DNA of the CDR3: TGTGCCAGCAGTTCCAGGCCAGAGACCCAGTACTTC. Amino acid sequence: CASSSRPETQYF. Drawing the rest from reference TRBV2 and TRBJ2-5, the complete variable domain is EPEVTQTPSHQVTQMGQEVILRCVPISNHLYFYWYRQILGQKVEFLVSFYNNEISEKSEIFDDQFSVERPDGSNFTLKIRSTKLEDSAMYFCASSSRPETQYFGPGTRLLVL.

The rearrangement uses TRBV6-2 or TRBV6-3 and TRBJ1-2; possible D gene TRBD1, 6 bases. Germline V lookup: CDR1 MNHEY, CDR2 SVGEGT. This CDR3 region has 15 residues. V lost 5 bases and J 3 bases, leaving 16 bases between the germline ends. This CDR3 is CASSDPNGGHYGYTF. For the CDR3, the DNA is TGTGCCAGCAGTGACCCTAACGGGGGGCACTATGGCTACACCTTC.

V usage is TRBV24-1 and J usage is TRBJ2-2, with a tentative D call TRBD2 (6 bases). This CDR3 region has 17 residues. With 4 bases removed from V and 3 bases from J, the gap between germline ends came to 17 bases. Germline assignment: CDR1 KGHDR and CDR2 SFDVKD. The CDR3 sequence: CATSDPDFWGDTGELFF. As DNA, the CDR3 is TGTGCCACCAGTGACCCGGACTTTTGGGGGGACACCGGGGAGCTGTTTTTT.

This clone was observed a few times. This chain uses TRBV7-9 with TRBJ1-1, with 9 bases lining up with TRBD1. Germline CDR1 is SEHNR and CDR2 is FQNEAQ (reference sequence). This CDR3 region has 15 residues. After removal of 7 bases from V and 7 bases from J, the junction contained 13 bases not matched to a gene. The CDR3 DNA follows: TGTGCCAGCACCCTGGGGACAGGGAAGGACCTTGAAGCTTTCTTT. Its translation is CASTLGTGKDLEAFF.

This clone is a singleton in its sample. This sequence joins TRBV4-3 and TRBJ2-1; TRBD2 is a possible D gene (5 bases). V lost 1 base, J lost 2 bases, and 9 bases lay in between. The CDR3 has 15 residues. Per the germline V gene, CDR1 is LGHNA and CDR2 is YSLEER. The CDR3 spells CASSQAAGTYNEQFF. In nucleotides, the CDR3 is TGCGCCAGCAGCCAAGCCGCGGGCACCTACAATGAGCAGTTCTTC.

The count of this clone is one. This chain joins TRBV27 and TRBJ1-1; unclear D gene. The CDR3 is 13 amino acids. Per germline, CDR1 MNHEY and CDR2 SMNVEV (reference sequence). Trimming removed 5 bases at V and 0 bases at J, with 7 bases between. The DNA for the CDR3 is TGTGCCAGCAGTACCCACGTGAACACTGAAGCTTTCTTT. Its translation: CASSTHVNTEAFF.

V is TRBV7-2 and J is TRBJ2-3; maybe TRBD1 (6 bases). Looked up from germline, CDR1 is SGHTA and CDR2 is FQGNSA. Between the trimmed V and J ends, which lost 5 bases and 1 base, there was a span of 13 bases. The CDR3 length is 15 residues. Here the CDR3 reads CASSPGGQGTDTQYF. The CDR3 DNA is TGTGCCAGCAGCCCTGGGGGACAAGGCACAGATACGCAGTATTTT.

The chain employs TRBV7-6 and TRBJ1-5; TRBD1 might be the D (6 bases). The V gene lost 8 bases and the J gene lost 6 bases, with 14 bases spanning the gap. The CDR3 is 13 amino acids. Germline CDR1 SGHVS, CDR2 FNYEAQ. DNA of the CDR3: TGTGCCAGCGCCTTACGAGGGGGTCAGCCCCAGCATTTT. It translates to CASALRGGQPQHF.